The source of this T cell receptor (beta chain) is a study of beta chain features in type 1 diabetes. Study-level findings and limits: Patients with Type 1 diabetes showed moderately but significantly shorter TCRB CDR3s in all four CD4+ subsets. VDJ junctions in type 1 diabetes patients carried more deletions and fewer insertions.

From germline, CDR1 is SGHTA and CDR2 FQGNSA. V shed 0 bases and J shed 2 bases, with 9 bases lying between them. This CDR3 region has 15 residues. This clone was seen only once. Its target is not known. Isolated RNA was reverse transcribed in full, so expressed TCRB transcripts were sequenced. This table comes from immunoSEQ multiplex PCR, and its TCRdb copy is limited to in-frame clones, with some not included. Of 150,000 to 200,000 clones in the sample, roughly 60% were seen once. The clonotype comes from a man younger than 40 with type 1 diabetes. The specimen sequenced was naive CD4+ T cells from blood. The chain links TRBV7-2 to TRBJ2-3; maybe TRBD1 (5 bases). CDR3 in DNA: TGTGCCAGCAGCTTAGCAGTAGGGGTCACAGATACGCAGTATTTT. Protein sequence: CASSLAVGVTDTQYF.